These 23 T cell receptor beta chains came from one sample sequenced in a study of cytomegalovirus exposure and HLA in healthy donors. PCR employed 60 Vbeta and 13 Jbeta primers. Profiling relied on immunoSEQ multiplex PCR, and the TCRdb table lists in-frame clones only, not all of them. The sample yields about 150,000 clones, 75% to 85% seen once. The source material was PBMCs. Receptor source: a man aged 25-45 years in good health and CMV-seropositive.

J is TRBJ2-7 and V is TRBV7-3; TRBD1 aligns across 7 bases. V gave up 4 bases and J gave up 6 bases; unmatched junction bases: 6. CDR3 length equals 13 residues. Germline values: CDR1 SGHTA, CDR2 FQGTGA. CDR3 sequence: CASSSGQFGEQYF. The DNA of the CDR3 is TGTGCCAGCAGCTCGGGACAGTTCGGCGAGCAGTACTTC.

The count of this clone is one. The V gene is TRBV7-6, the J gene TRBJ1-4; D is uncertain. V lost 0 bases, J lost 8 bases, and 13 bases lay in between. CDR1 SGHVS and CDR2 FNYEAQ come from the germline V gene. CDR3 length equals 15 residues. CDR3 nucleotides: TGTGCCAGCAGCTTAGCGTATACGGGTGTGGAAAAACTGTTTTTT. This codes for CASSLAYTGVEKLFF.

The rearrangement uses TRBV9 and TRBJ1-2, with 9 nucleotides matching TRBD1. From germline, CDR1 is SGDLS and CDR2 YYNGEE. Trimming cost V 3 bases and J 7 bases; bases outside gene matches: 13. This CDR3 is built from 16 residues. The CDR3 spells CASSAFMRDREGGYTF. The CDR3 region has the DNA TGTGCCAGCAGCGCATTTATGAGGGACAGGGAGGGTGGCTACACCTTC.

The V gene is TRBV19, the J gene TRBJ1-5; 7 bases agree with TRBD1. CDR1 is LNHDA and CDR2 is SQIVND in the germline V gene (reference sequence). After removal of 3 bases from V and 4 bases from J, the junction contained 6 bases not matched to a gene. CDR3 length: 15 amino acids. CDR3 loop: CASSIPDRANQPQHF. The DNA of the CDR3 is TGTGCCAGTAGTATTCCCGACAGGGCTAATCAGCCCCAGCATTTT.

V gene TRBV28 combines with J gene TRBJ2-5, with 7 bases fitting TRBD1. Germline lookup yields CDR1 MDHEN and CDR2 SYDVKM. The trim removed 9 bases at V and 2 bases at J, leaving 3 bases unmatched. The CDR3 has 12 residues. CDR3: CASGTDQETQYF. The CDR3 nucleotides read TGTGCCAGTGGGACAGATCAAGAGACCCAGTACTTC.

The chain carries TRBV7-3 and TRBJ2-1; 12 bases are shared with TRBD2. J gave up 8 bases and V 5 bases, and 10 bases lay outside the gene matches. Germline values: CDR1 SGHTA, CDR2 FQGTGA. There are 16 residues in the CDR3. The CDR3 spells CASSPYLAGGWDEQFF. The CDR3, as DNA: TGTGCCAGCAGCCCCTATCTAGCGGGGGGGTGGGATGAGCAGTTCTTC.

This clone was seen more than once but under ten times. The chain uses TRBV5-6 and TRBJ1-1; D is ambiguous. CDR1 and CDR2 from the germline V gene are SGHDT and YYEEEE. This CDR3 contains 13 residues. The ends were cut back, 0 bases at V and 1 base at J, with 4 bases in the middle. CDR3 sequence: CASSLEQNTEAFF. The DNA for the CDR3 is TGTGCCAGCAGCTTGGAACAGAACACTGAAGCTTTCTTT.

The rearrangement joins TRBV20-1 to TRBJ1-2; no definite D call. Germline-derived CDR1 and CDR2 are DFQATT and SNEGSKA (reference sequence). Trimming shortened V by 1 base and J by 12 bases, and 9 bases separated the two germline ends. The length of the CDR3 is 10 residues. This CDR3 reads CSARAEQNTF. CDR3 DNA: TGCAGTGCTAGAGCGGAGCAGAACACCTTC.

Note on this clone: At one of its ends the junction is not consistent with the germline gene, which may arise from a read error. In the same sample, other DNA sequences code for this CDR3. The V and J genes are TRBV11-2 and TRBJ1-1, with D possibly being TRBD1 (6 bases). The germline CDR1 and CDR2 sequences are SGHAT and FQNNGV. This CDR3 spans 14 amino acids. Here the CDR3 reads CASSSNGGHTEAFF. CDR3 nucleotide sequence: TGTGCCAGCAGCTCCAACGGGGGGCACACCGAAGCTTTCTTT.

The gene calls are TRBV7-2 and TRBJ1-1; D uncertain. Trimming cost V 2 bases and J 5 bases, with 6 bases left between them. This CDR3 spans 12 amino acids. Per germline, CDR1 SGHTA and CDR2 FQGNSA. The CDR3: CASSLRRTEAFF. CDR3 DNA sequence: TGTGCCAGCAGCTTAAGGAGGACTGAAGCTTTCTTT.

V and J are TRBV21-1 and TRBJ1-1; no check of the table's D call, TRBD1, against the DNA was made. TRBV21-1 is marked as a pseudogene. The CDR3 extends over 17 amino acids. CDR3 protein: CASSKATQCLMNTEAFF. The CDR3 DNA follows: TGTGCCAGCAGCAAAGCCACCCAGTGCCTCATGAACACTGAAGCTTTCTTT.

A remark on this clone: Other nucleotide sequences in the sample specify the same CDR3. CDR3 DNA: TGTGCCAGCAGTGAATTGGGGCTCTCCTACGAGCAGTACTTC. It yields the protein CASSELGLSYEQYF. This chain uses TRBV6-1 with TRBJ2-7; TRBD1 is a possible D gene (5 bases). The V end lost 2 bases, the J end lost 0 bases, and 8 bases lay between the germline ends. The CDR3 is 14 residues long. Germline V gene data show CDR1 as MNHNS and CDR2 as SASEGT.

Written as DNA, the CDR3 is TGCGCCAGCAGCCAACCCAGGAGCGGGGAGACCCAGTACTTC. Translation gives CASSQPRSGETQYF. The chain couples TRBV4-1 to TRBJ2-5; weak D call: TRBD2 (6 bases). Germline V gene data show CDR1 as MGHRA and CDR2 as YSYEKL. The V and J ends lost 2 bases and 5 bases respectively, with 12 bases between them. The CDR3 has 14 residues.

The chain links TRBV4-3 to TRBJ1-2; no clear D. The ends were cut back, 0 bases at V and 5 bases at J, with 13 bases in the middle. The CDR3 loop spans 15 amino acids. Per the germline V gene, CDR1 is LGHNA and CDR2 is YSLEER. DNA for the CDR3: TGCGCCAGCAGCCAAGATGGAGGGAACCTATATGGCTACACCTTC. This translates into CASSQDGGNLYGYTF.

The chain recombines TRBV5-1 with TRBJ1-3; no reliable D call. CDR1 is SGHRS, CDR2 YFSETQ, per germline. The ends were cut back, 4 bases at V and 4 bases at J, with 6 bases in the middle. This CDR3 region has 12 residues. The CDR3 loop is CASSPPGNTIYF. CDR3 sequence (DNA): TGCGCCAGCAGCCCCCCGGGAAACACCATATATTTT.

The chain links TRBV6-4 to TRBJ2-6; 11 bases align to TRBD1. Looked up from germline, CDR1 is MRHNA and CDR2 is SNTAGT. J was trimmed by 4 bases and V by 6 bases; bases with no gene match: 11. This CDR3 has 18 residues. CDR3 DNA: TGTGCCAGCAGCGAGAGGACAGGGGGCGCTTCAGGGGCCAACGTCCTGACTTTC. This codes for CASSERTGGASGANVLTF.

This clone was found once. The CDR3 reads CAITGTGKGEQYF. The CDR3 nucleotides read TGTGCCATTACCGGGACAGGGAAAGGCGAGCAGTACTTC. This chain links TRBV30 with TRBJ2-7, with TRBD1 matching over 9 bases. The germline CDR1 and CDR2 sequences are GTSNPN and SVGIG (reference sequence). This CDR3 has 13 amino acids. J gave up 6 bases and V 8 bases, and 11 bases lay outside the gene matches. The complete variable domain, with remaining parts taken from reference TRBV30 and TRBJ2-7, reads SQTIHQWPATLVQPVGSPLSLECTVEGTSNPNLYWYRQAAGRGLQLLFYSVGIGQISSEVPQNLSASRPQDRQFILSSKKLLLSDSGFYLCAITGTGKGEQYFGPGTRLTVT.

The V and J genes are TRBV30 and TRBJ2-5; D ambiguous. Trimming cost V 1 base and J 1 base, with 7 bases left between them. In germline, CDR1 is GTSNPN, CDR2 SVGIG (reference sequence). CDR3 size: 13 residues. CDR3 sequence reads: CAWSGQVQETQYF. The CDR3 nucleotides read TGTGCCTGGAGTGGGCAGGTCCAAGAGACCCAGTACTTC.

This chain links TRBV27 with TRBJ1-2; D unclear. The CDR3 is 13 residues long. V gave up 5 bases and J gave up 2 bases, with 9 bases separating them. Germline CDR1 reads MNHEY; CDR2 reads SMNVEV (reference sequence). CDR3: CASSITPNYGYTF. The CDR3 nucleotides read TGTGCCAGCAGTATTACACCAAACTATGGCTACACCTTC.

The chain joins TRBV30 to TRBJ1-1; 10 bases are shared with TRBD1. Germline trimming cut 4 bases from V and 6 bases from J; bases unmatched to any gene: 8. The CDR3 extends over 14 amino acids. The germline V gene encodes CDR1 GTSNPN and CDR2 SVGIG (reference sequence). The CDR3 region has the DNA TGTGCCTGGAACCGACAGGGGGCGAGCGCTGAAGCTTTCTTT. Protein sequence: CAWNRQGASAEAFF.

The CDR3 here is CASSLGQGSTGELFF. The DNA of the CDR3 is TGCGCCAGCAGCTTGGGACAGGGATCCACCGGGGAGCTGTTTTTT. The rearrangement joins TRBV5-1 to TRBJ2-2; 7 bases fit TRBD1. V gave up 0 bases and J gave up 4 bases; unmatched junction bases: 3. The CDR3 runs 15 residues. Germline CDR1 SGHRS, CDR2 YFSETQ.

This clone was observed once. The CDR3 here is CASSSRQGYEQYF. The CDR3 DNA reads as TGTGCCAGCAGCTCCCGACAGGGCTACGAGCAGTACTTC. This chain joins TRBV11-3 and TRBJ2-7; TRBD1 matches at 7 bases. CDR1 SGHNT and CDR2 YENEEA come from the germline V gene. The trim removed 4 bases at V and 3 bases at J, leaving 3 bases unmatched. The CDR3 totals 13 residues.

The rearrangement links TRBV28 to TRBJ1-4; 7 bases align to TRBD1. Trimming removed 4 bases from V and 6 bases from J; junction bases left unmatched: 8. Germline V gene sequence: CDR1 MDHEN, CDR2 SYDVKM. The length of the CDR3 is 15 residues. This CDR3 reads CASSSPRGLDEKLFF. The CDR3 DNA reads as TGTGCCAGCAGTTCCCCCAGGGGGTTGGATGAAAAACTGTTTTTT.